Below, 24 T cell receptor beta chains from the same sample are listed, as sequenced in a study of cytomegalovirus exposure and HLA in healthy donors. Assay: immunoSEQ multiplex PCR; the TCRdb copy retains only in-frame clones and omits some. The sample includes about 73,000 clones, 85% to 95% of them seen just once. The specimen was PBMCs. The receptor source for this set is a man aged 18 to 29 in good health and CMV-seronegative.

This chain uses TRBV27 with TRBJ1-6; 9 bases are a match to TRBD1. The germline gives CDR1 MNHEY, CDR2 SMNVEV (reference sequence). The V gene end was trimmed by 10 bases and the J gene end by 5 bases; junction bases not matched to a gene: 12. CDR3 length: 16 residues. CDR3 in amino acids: CATTRYGTGNNSPLHF. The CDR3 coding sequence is TGTGCCACCACTCGCTACGGGACAGGGAATAATTCACCCCTCCACTTT.

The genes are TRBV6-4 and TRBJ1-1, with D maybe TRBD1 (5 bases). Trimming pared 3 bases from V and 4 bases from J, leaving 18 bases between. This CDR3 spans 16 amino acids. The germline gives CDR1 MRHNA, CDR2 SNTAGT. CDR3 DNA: TGTGCCAGCAGTGAGACAGCCCAAACCCGAGGCACTGAAGCTTTCTTT. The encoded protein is CASSETAQTRGTEAFF.

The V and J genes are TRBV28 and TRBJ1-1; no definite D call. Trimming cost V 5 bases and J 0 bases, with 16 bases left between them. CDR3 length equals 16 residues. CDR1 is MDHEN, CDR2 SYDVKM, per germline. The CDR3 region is CASSPTELSLNTEAFF. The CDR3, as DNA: TGTGCCAGCAGTCCCACCGAGCTGTCCCTGAACACTGAAGCTTTCTTT.

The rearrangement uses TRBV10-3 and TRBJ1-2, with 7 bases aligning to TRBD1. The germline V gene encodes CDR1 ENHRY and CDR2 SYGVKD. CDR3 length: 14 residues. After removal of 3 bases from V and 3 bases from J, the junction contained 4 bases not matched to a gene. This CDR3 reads CAISDPGTDYGYTF. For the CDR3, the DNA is TGTGCCATCAGTGATCCCGGGACAGACTATGGCTACACCTTC.

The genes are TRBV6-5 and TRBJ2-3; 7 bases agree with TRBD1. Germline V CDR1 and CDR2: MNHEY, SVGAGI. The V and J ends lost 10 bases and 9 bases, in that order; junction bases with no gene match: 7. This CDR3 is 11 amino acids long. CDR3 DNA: TGTGCCACCTTTCAGGGGGACACGCAGTATTTT. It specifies CATFQGDTQYF.

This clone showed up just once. CDR3 amino acids: CASSPGGGGAYGYTF. The CDR3 region has the DNA TGTGCCAGCAGCCCAGGGGGCGGGGGTGCCTATGGCTACACCTTC. The genes are TRBV7-9 and TRBJ1-2; 8 bases align to TRBD1. The CDR3 sequence is 15 residues long. Germline trimming cut 5 bases from V and 4 bases from J; bases unmatched to any gene: 9. CDR1 is SEHNR, CDR2 FQNEAQ, per germline (reference sequence).

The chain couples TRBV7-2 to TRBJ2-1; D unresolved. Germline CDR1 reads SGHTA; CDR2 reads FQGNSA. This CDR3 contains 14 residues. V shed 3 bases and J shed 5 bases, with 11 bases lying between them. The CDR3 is CASSFRHRNNEQFF. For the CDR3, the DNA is TGTGCCAGCAGCTTTCGCCACAGAAACAATGAGCAGTTCTTC. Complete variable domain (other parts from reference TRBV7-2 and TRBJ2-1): GAGVSQSPSNKVTEKGKDVELRCDPISGHTALYWYRQSLGQGLEFLIYFQGNSAPDKSGLPSDRFSAERTGGSVSTLTIQRTQQEDSAVYLCASSFRHRNNEQFFGPGTRLTVL.

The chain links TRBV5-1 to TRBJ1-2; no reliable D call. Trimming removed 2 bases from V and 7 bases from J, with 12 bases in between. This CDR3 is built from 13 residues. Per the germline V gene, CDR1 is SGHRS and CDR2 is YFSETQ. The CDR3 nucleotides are TGCGCCAGCAGCTTCCCGGGGAGTAGTGGCTACACCTTC. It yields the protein CASSFPGSSGYTF.

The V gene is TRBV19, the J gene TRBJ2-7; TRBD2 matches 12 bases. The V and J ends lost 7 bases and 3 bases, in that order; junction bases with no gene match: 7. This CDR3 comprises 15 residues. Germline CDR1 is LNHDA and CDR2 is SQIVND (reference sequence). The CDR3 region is CASKTSGGTIYEQYF. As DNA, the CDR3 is TGTGCCAGTAAAACTAGCGGGGGGACAATCTACGAGCAGTACTTC.

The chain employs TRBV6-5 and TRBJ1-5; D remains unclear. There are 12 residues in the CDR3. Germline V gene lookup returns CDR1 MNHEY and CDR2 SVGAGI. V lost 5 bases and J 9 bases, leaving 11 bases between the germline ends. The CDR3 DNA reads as TGTGCCAGCAGTAGCGCATTAGGGCCCCAGCATTTT. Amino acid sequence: CASSSALGPQHF.

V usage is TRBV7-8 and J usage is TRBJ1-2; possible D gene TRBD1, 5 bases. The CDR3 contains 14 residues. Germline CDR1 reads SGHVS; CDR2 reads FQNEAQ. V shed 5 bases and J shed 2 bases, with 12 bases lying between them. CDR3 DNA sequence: TGTGCCAGCAGCCTCGGACACCTCAACTATGGCTACACCTTC. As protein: CASSLGHLNYGYTF.

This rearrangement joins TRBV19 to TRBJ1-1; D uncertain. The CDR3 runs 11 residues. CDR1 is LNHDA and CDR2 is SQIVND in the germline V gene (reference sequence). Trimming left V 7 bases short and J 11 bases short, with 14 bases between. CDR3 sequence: CASISYTSAFF. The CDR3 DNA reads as TGTGCCAGTATTTCCTATACGTCGGCTTTCTTT.

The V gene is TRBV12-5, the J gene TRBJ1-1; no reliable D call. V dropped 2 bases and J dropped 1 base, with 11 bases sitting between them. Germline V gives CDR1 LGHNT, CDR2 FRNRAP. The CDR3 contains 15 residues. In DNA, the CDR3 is TGTGCTAGTGGTTTGCCAACGGGAGGGAACACTGAAGCTTTCTTT. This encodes CASGLPTGGNTEAFF.

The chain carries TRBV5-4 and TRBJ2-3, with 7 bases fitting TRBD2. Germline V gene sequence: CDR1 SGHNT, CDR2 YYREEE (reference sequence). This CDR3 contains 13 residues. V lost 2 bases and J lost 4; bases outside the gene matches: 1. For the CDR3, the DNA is TGTGCCAGCAGCTTAACTAGCGCAGATACGCAGTATTTT. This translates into CASSLTSADTQYF.

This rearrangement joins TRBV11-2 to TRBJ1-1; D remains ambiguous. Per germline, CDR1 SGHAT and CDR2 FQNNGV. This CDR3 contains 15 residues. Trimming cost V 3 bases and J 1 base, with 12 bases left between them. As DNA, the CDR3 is TGTGCCAGCAGCTTTTGGGCGGGAAAGAACACTGAAGCTTTCTTT. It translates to CASSFWAGKNTEAFF. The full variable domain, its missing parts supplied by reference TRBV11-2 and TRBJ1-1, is EAGVAQSPRYKIIEKRQSVAFWCNPISGHATLYWYQQILGQGPKLLIQFQNNGVVDDSQLPKDRFSAERLKGVDSTLKIQPAKLEDSAVYLCASSFWAGKNTEAFFGQGTRLTVV.

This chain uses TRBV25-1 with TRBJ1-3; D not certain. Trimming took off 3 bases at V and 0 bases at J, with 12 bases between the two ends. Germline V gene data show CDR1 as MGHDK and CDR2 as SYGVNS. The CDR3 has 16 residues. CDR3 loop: CASSDDTVSSGNTIYF. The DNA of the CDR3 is TGTGCCAGCAGTGACGACACAGTAAGCTCTGGAAACACCATATATTTT.

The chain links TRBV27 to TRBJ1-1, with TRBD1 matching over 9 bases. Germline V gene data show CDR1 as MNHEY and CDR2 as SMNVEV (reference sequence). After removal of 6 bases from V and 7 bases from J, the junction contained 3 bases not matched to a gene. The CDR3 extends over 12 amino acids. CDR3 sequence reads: CASRQDRGEAFF. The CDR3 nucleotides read TGTGCCAGCAGACAGGACAGGGGTGAAGCTTTCTTT.

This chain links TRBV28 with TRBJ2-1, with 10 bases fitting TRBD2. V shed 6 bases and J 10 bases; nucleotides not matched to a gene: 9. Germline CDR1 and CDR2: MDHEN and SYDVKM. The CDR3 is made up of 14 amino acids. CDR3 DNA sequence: TGTGCCAGCAGAGCGAGCGGGGGGGGACTGGAGCAGTTCTTC. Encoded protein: CASRASGGGLEQFF.

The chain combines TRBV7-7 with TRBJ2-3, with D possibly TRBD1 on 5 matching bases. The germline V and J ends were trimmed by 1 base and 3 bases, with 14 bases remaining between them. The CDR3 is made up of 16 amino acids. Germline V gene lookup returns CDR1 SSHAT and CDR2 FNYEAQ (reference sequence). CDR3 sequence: CASSLGAAGFTDTQYF. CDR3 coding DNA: TGTGCCAGCAGCTTAGGCGCTGCAGGGTTTACAGATACGCAGTATTTT.

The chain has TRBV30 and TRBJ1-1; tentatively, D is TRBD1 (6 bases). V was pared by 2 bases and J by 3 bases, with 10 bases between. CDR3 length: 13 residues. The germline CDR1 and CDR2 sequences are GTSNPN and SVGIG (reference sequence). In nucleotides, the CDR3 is TGTGCCTGGAGTTCACAGGGTTACACTGAAGCTTTCTTT. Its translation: CAWSSQGYTEAFF. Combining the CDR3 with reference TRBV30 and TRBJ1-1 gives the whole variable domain SQTIHQWPATLVQPVGSPLSLECTVEGTSNPNLYWYRQAAGRGLQLLFYSVGIGQISSEVPQNLSASRPQDRQFILSSKKLLLSDSGFYLCAWSSQGYTEAFFGQGTRLTVV.

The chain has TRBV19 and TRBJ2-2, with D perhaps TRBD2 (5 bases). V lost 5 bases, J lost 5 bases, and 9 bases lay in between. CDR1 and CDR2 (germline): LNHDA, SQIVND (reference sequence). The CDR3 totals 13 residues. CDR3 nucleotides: TGTGCCAGTAGTCCGGGATTTACCGGGGAGCTGTTTTTT. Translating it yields CASSPGFTGELFF.

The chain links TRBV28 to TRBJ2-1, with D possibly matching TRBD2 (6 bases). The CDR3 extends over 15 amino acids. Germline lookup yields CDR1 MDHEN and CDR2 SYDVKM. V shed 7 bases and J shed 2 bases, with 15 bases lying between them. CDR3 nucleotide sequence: TGTGCCAGCATTCGGACTACCCTAGCCTACAATGAGCAGTTCTTC. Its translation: CASIRTTLAYNEQFF.

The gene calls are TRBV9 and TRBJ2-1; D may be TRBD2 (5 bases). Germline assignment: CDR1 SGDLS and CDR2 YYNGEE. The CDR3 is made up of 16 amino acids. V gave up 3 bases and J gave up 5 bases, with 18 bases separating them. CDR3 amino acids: CASSARRLLENNEQFF. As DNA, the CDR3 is TGTGCCAGCAGCGCTCGGAGGTTATTGGAAAACAATGAGCAGTTCTTC.

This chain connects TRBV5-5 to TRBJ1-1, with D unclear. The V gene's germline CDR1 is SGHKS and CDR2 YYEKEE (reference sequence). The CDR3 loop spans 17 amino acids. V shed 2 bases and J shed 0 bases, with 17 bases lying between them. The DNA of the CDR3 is TGTGCCAGCAGCTTCACGTTGTCCTTCGGGGTGAACACTGAAGCTTTCTTT. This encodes CASSFTLSFGVNTEAFF.